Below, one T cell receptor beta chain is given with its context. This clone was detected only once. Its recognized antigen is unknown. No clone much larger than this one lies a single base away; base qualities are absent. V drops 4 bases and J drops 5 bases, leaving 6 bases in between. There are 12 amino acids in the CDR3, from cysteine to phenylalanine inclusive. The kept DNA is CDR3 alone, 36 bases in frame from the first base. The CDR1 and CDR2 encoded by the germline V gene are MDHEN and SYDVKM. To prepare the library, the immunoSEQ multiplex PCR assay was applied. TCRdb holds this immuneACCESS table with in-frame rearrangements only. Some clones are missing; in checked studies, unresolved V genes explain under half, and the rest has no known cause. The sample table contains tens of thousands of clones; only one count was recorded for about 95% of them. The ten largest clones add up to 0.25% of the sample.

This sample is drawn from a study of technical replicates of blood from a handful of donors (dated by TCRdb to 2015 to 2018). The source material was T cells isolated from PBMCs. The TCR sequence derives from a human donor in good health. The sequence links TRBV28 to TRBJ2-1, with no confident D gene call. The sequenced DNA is TGTGCCAGCAGTTCGGTGGACAATGAGCAGTTCTTC. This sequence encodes CASSSVDNEQFF.